The subject of this entry is one TCR beta chain. No cognate antigen has been identified for it. No much larger clonotype is one base removed from it; base qualities were not supplied. The donors were healthy, HIV-negative adults with no recently reported acute infections or vaccinations. Every donor was a Caucasian adult residing in Nashville, Tennessee, USA. CD4+ T cells were enriched by magnetic negative selection; naive cells were then positively selected on CD45RA, and the negative fraction formed the memory subset. After blood collection by leukapheresis, PBMCs were isolated using Ficoll-Histopaque density gradient centrifugation and then cryopreserved in the vapor phase of liquid nitrogen. Analytical flow cytometry was used to check the purity and quantity of each magnetically sorted T cell population. Genomic DNA was isolated from every sorted fraction and measured by UV absorbance on a Nanodrop 2000c.

CDR1 and CDR2 are read off the germline V gene as MDHEN and SYDVKM. The CDR3 contains 16 residues, cysteine and phenylalanine counted. Only the CDR3 portion is preserved as DNA: 48 bases, with reading frame beginning at the first base. V and J are truncated by 4 bases and 4 bases respectively, leaving an intervening sequence of 17 bases. This record belongs to a study of shared clonotypes between healthy human individuals (dated by TCRdb to about 2020). With regard to the full study: A few men and two women, aged 18 to 49 years, made up the cohort. For each donor, three plates each were used for CD4 naive and CD4 memory, two plates were used for CD8 naive, and one plate was used for CD8 memory. Blood TCR repertoires of roughly five healthy adults were deeply sequenced to estimate repertoire size and the extent of clonotype sharing between individuals. To increase sequencing depth and limit assay-specific biases, TCR repertoire library preparation and sequencing were carried out by different laboratories using diverse techniques. Each donor's leukapheresis produced roughly between roughly 0.85 and 10 billion PBMCs. What the research found in general, with its limitations: Because the study included only a small number of donors, the genetic and exposure-history diversity represented was limited. Incomplete sequencing was indicated by rarefaction of sorted-subset datasets, despite the large sequencing depth. Only blood was sampled, and tissue TCR repertoires likely differ from those in blood. Across four donors, around 5% of naive CD4, more than 3% of naive CD8, about 2.3% of memory CD4, and approximately 0.4% of memory CD8 clonotypes were shared. Based on pairwise subsampling, the degree of clonotype sharing among donors was expected to be affected by sequencing depth. Naive subsets generally had larger estimated clonotype richness than memory subsets. Compared with non-shared clonotypes, the clonotypes found in all four sorted-subset donors had higher generation probabilities.

Using the deep immunoSEQ assay, TCR CDR3 regions were amplified from genomic DNA by multiplex PCR. Extracted genomic DNA from each cell subset was spread evenly across all wells of several immunoSEQ 96-well plates, with each plate serving as a replicate. Each replicate PCR for sorted subsets received about 210 ng genomic DNA, equal to tens of thousands of T cell genomes. Purified libraries were quantified with a Qubit 3.0 fluorometer, sized on a Bioanalyzer 2100, and re-quantified with the KAPA Library Quantification kit. Every immunoSEQ 96-well plate was sequenced on a separate single-read 150-cycle Illumina NextSeq 550 flow cell. Turning to the authors' computational methods: Because the immunoSEQ output held only junctional sequences and lacked quality scores, the filtering could not match the filtering applied to full-length reads. To assign V/J genes and CDR3, sequences were annotated against IMGT germline references using PyIR, a Python wrapper for IgBLAST v1.9. Reads were filtered out if the reads had weak V/J assignments (E-value above 1e-6), no CDR3, stop codons, out-of-frame junctions, or ambiguous translated residues. V3J clonotypes were defined as sequences sharing the same inferred V gene, J gene, and CDR3 amino acid sequence. The percentage overlap between two repertoires was calculated by dividing the number of shared unique clonotypes by the size of the smaller repertoire. RTK rarefaction, the Chao1 estimator, and Recon v2.1 estimates of unobserved clonotypes were used to assess repertoire richness. Generation probabilities for all TCRbeta clonotypes obtained by the gDNA method from several donors were computed using OLGA. This is the immuneACCESS table as TCRdb keeps it, with only in-frame sequences that have V and J called. A part of the clones is gone; compared with another copy, unresolved V genes explain less than half, and the rest is unexplained. Clone size and V and J calls were adopted from that table, with D and trimming inferred from the DNA. Present in this sample are 1,500,000 or so clones, 97% to 99% of which were seen just once. Together, the top ten hold approximately 0.38% of the sample.

The sequence joins TRBV28 to TRBJ2-1; possibly the D gene is TRBD1, per 6 matching bases. This TCR derives from a man aged 25-45 years in good health. The sample taken for sequencing was naive CD4+ T cells sorted from blood. Explained via the paper, the cell subset or site label denotes: CD45RA+ positively selected. The CDR3 region: CASSSPAGAPYNEQFF. At the DNA level, the sequence is TGTGCCAGCAGTTCCCCCGCAGGGGCACCTTACAATGAGCAGTTCTTC.